The 8 T cell receptor beta chains given below trace back to one sample, sequenced in a study of cytomegalovirus exposure and HLA in healthy donors. TCRdb's copy holds only in-frame clones and misses some; the assay was immunoSEQ multiplex PCR. Among hundreds of thousands of clones, 65% to 85% were seen once, and the ten largest hold 11% to 15%. Sequencing was done on a sample of PBMCs. The receptors stem from a woman aged 30 to 39 in good health and CMV-seropositive.

The chain recombines TRBV19 with TRBJ2-1; 9 nucleotides align to TRBD2. Per the germline V gene, CDR1 is LNHDA and CDR2 is SQIVND (reference sequence). The V and J ends lost 7 bases and 9 bases, in that order; junction bases with no gene match: 16. This CDR3 contains 16 residues. This CDR3 reads CASTEAGGSGSFEQFF. The CDR3 nucleotides are TGTGCCAGTACCGAGGCGGGGGGGAGCGGGAGTTTTGAGCAGTTCTTC.

This chain links TRBV27 with TRBJ2-1; 7 bases match TRBD2. This CDR3 is built from 16 residues. The J segment lost 9 bases and the V segment lost 5 bases, leaving 16 bases of the junction unmatched. CDR1 MNHEY and CDR2 SMNVEV come from the germline V gene (reference sequence). The CDR3 reads CASSPRGDRGDAEQFF. The CDR3 region has the DNA TGTGCCAGCAGTCCCCGGGGAGACCGGGGGGACGCTGAGCAGTTCTTC.

The chain uses TRBV30 and TRBJ2-1; 8 bases line up with TRBD2. J lost 2 bases, V lost 4 bases, and 7 bases had no gene match. Germline CDR1 reads GTSNPN; CDR2 reads SVGIG (reference sequence). This CDR3 region has 15 residues. The CDR3 here is CAWTSGLAPYNEQFF. The CDR3 DNA follows: TGTGCCTGGACGTCAGGACTAGCCCCCTACAATGAGCAGTTCTTC.

The rearrangement uses TRBV6-5 and TRBJ2-2, with D possibly matching TRBD1 (5 bases). Germline-derived CDR1 and CDR2 are MNHEY and SVGAGI. The CDR3 sequence is 12 residues long. Deletions cut 2 bases from V and 13 bases from J, with 11 bases between. The CDR3: CASSYGAGGLFF. The CDR3 coding sequence is TGTGCCAGCAGTTACGGGGCCGGTGGGCTGTTTTTT.

The chain employs TRBV4-1 and TRBJ1-4, with D possibly being TRBD1 (6 bases). Between the trimmed V and J ends, which lost 5 bases and 6 bases, there was a span of 19 bases. Germline CDR1 MGHRA, CDR2 YSYEKL. There are 16 residues in the CDR3. DNA of the CDR3: TGCGCCAGCAGCTTGGTCCAGGGGTCTGGATATGAAAAACTGTTTTTT. It codes for CASSLVQGSGYEKLFF.

The chain carries TRBV7-9 and TRBJ2-1, with D possibly being TRBD2 (7 bases). The CDR3 totals 15 residues. Germline assignment: CDR1 SEHNR and CDR2 FQNEAQ (reference sequence). V was shortened by 1 base and J by 7 bases, with 14 bases between the two germline ends. DNA for the CDR3: TGTGCCAGCAGCTTAGTACGGGGGGCGGGTAATGAGCAGTTCTTC. Translated: CASSLVRGAGNEQFF.

This clone was recorded once. J is TRBJ1-1 and V is TRBV20-1; D is perhaps TRBD1 (5 bases). Trimming cost V 5 bases and J 6 bases, with 10 bases left between them. Germline V gene sequence: CDR1 DFQATT, CDR2 SNEGSKA (reference sequence). The CDR3 sequence is 11 residues long. The CDR3 DNA reads TGCAGTGCTCCCCGGGGACCTGAAGCTTTCTTT. This codes for CSAPRGPEAFF.

V gene TRBV7-2 combines with J gene TRBJ1-5; D may be TRBD1 (5 bases). Per germline, CDR1 SGHTA and CDR2 FQGNSA. Trimming took 3 bases from V and 3 from J, leaving 18 bases between them. This CDR3 comprises 17 residues. Here the CDR3 DNA reads TGTGCCAGCAGCTTGACCTCGACAGTTTCCTACAATCAGCCCCAGCATTTT. As protein: CASSLTSTVSYNQPQHF.